Listed here are 28 T cell receptor beta chains from one sample, sequenced in a study of T-cell reconstitution after alpha-beta-depleted transplantation in children. Preparation of the TCRbeta library involved a method that used unique molecular identifiers. TCRdb redid the calling of the PCR reads with MiXCR, one entry per CDR3 protein. This sample has approximately 590,000 distinct CDR3 sequences; about 11% occur once, and the top ten carry roughly 4%. Material: PBMCs from the stem cell graft donor, obtained from the stem cell graft. The receptors here all came from a human donor who donated a stem cell graft to a child with acute myeloid leukemia.

This clonotype was picked up a small number of times. J is TRBJ2-7 and V is TRBV9; a possible D gene is TRBD2 (5 bases). V shed 1 base and J shed 6 bases, with 17 bases lying between them. The CDR3 runs 15 residues. The germline V gene has CDR1 SGDLS and CDR2 YYNGEE. CDR3 sequence: CASSVRGLEFTEQYF. The CDR3 DNA is TGTGCCAGCAGCGTACGAGGGTTAGAATTTACCGAGCAGTACTTC. The complete variable domain, with remaining parts taken from reference TRBV9 and TRBJ2-7, reads DSGVTQTPKHLITATGQRVTLRCSPRSGDLSVYWYQQSLDQGLQFLIQYYNGEERAKGNILERFSAQQFPDLHSELNLSSLELGDSALYFCASSVRGLEFTEQYFGPGTRLTVT.

This clonotype was detected many times. The genes are TRBV4-2 and TRBJ2-7; possibly TRBD1 for D (6 bases). CDR1 is LGHNA and CDR2 is YNFKEQ in the germline V gene. V was trimmed by 4 bases and J by 1 base, leaving 14 bases between them. This CDR3 contains 15 residues. CDR3 residues: CASSRNRQESYEQYF. CDR3 coding DNA: TGTGCCAGCAGCCGGAACCGACAGGAATCCTACGAGCAGTACTTC.

This chain connects TRBV5-6 to TRBJ2-1; tentatively, D is TRBD1 or TRBD2 (5 bases each). The V gene's germline CDR1 is SGHDT and CDR2 YYEEEE. The V end lost 0 bases, the J end lost 8 bases, and 24 bases lay between the germline ends. The CDR3 is 18 residues long. The CDR3 coding sequence is TGTGCCAGCAGCTTGGAAGTGGGACCGACGAACCCGCGGGATGAGCAGTTCTTC. Residues: CASSLEVGPTNPRDEQFF.

The chain links TRBV5-1 to TRBJ2-3; TRBD2 aligns across 11 bases. CDR1 is SGHRS and CDR2 is YFSETQ in the germline V gene. Germline trimming cut 5 bases from V and 0 bases from J; bases unmatched to any gene: 2. The CDR3 has 15 amino acids. This chain's CDR3 is CASRTSGKSTDTQYF. The CDR3, as DNA: TGCGCCAGCAGGACTAGCGGGAAAAGCACAGATACGCAGTATTTT. Complete variable domain (other parts from reference TRBV5-1 and TRBJ2-3): KAGVTQTPRYLIKTRGQQVTLSCSPISGHRSVSWYQQTPGQGLQFLFEYFSETQRNKGNFPGRFSGRQFSNSRSEMNVSTLELGDSALYLCASRTSGKSTDTQYFGPGTRLTVL.

CDR3 in amino acids: CASRRGLNTEAFF. In nucleotides, the CDR3 is TGTGCCAGCAGACGAGGTTTGAACACTGAAGCTTTCTTT. V and J are TRBV5-6 and TRBJ1-1, with D hard to call. The germline CDR1 and CDR2 sequences are SGHDT and YYEEEE. The CDR3 is made up of 13 amino acids. Between the trimmed V and J ends, which lost 5 bases and 0 bases, there was a span of 8 bases.

This clonotype occurred many times. This chain links TRBV7-9 with TRBJ2-7, with D possibly matching TRBD2 (5 bases). Germline values: CDR1 SEHNR, CDR2 FQNEAQ (reference sequence). This CDR3 is built from 14 residues. Trimming stripped 0 bases from V and 0 bases from J, with 6 bases between. CDR3 sequence reads: CASSLAGNSYEQYF. CDR3 coding DNA: TGTGCCAGCAGCTTAGCCGGGAACTCCTACGAGCAGTACTTC.

The V and J genes are TRBV7-9 and TRBJ2-5; 8 nucleotides align to TRBD2. Germline lookup yields CDR1 SEHNR and CDR2 FQNEAQ (reference sequence). The ends lost 5 bases at V and 5 bases at J; junction bases unmatched: 10. The CDR3 totals 15 residues. CDR3 in DNA: TGTGCCAGCAGCCCCTCTCGGGGGGGCGAGGAGACCCAGTACTTC. The encoded protein is CASSPSRGGEETQYF.

The rearrangement uses TRBV6-2 or TRBV6-3 and TRBJ2-1; TRBD2 matches at 10 bases. CDR3 length: 18 amino acids. V lost 0 bases, J lost 8 bases, and 13 bases stayed unmatched. The germline gives CDR1 MNHEY, CDR2 SVGEGT. The CDR3 DNA reads TGTGCCAGCAGTTACTCATCCAGACTAGCGGGTTCCCGGGATGAGCAGTTCTTC. Residues: CASSYSSRLAGSRDEQFF.

This clonotype was detected a few times. The chain recombines TRBV20-1 with TRBJ2-2; D may be TRBD1 (5 bases). Deletions cut 3 bases from V and 7 bases from J, with 12 bases between. The CDR3 spans 13 residues. Germline values: CDR1 DFQATT, CDR2 SNEGSKA (reference sequence). The DNA for the CDR3 is TGCAGTGCTAGTCGTCAGGGTAGCGGGGAGCTGTTTTTT. Translating gives CSASRQGSGELFF.

This sequence joins TRBV10-3 and TRBJ2-7; TRBD1 is a possible D gene (5 bases). CDR3 length equals 14 residues. V dropped 5 bases and J dropped 3 bases, with 14 bases sitting between them. Germline V gene sequence: CDR1 ENHRY, CDR2 SYGVKD. The CDR3 is CAISSQWGNYEQYF. DNA for the CDR3: TGTGCCATCAGTTCGCAATGGGGCAACTACGAGCAGTACTTC.

Regarding this clonotype: A much larger clone is a single base away; this may be a read error. The rearrangement uses TRBV6-5 and TRBJ2-3; 7 bases are a match to TRBD2. Germline-derived CDR1 and CDR2 are MNHEY and SVGAGI. Trimming removed 2 bases from V and 2 bases from J; junction bases left unmatched: 10. The CDR3 is 17 residues long. CDR3 region: CASSYGSMGGNTDTQYF. CDR3 DNA sequence: TGTGCCAGCAGTTACGGGTCGATGGGGGGGAACACAGATACGCAGTATTTT.

This clonotype came up a few times. The genes are TRBV6-2 or TRBV6-3 and TRBJ2-5; D gene uncertain. The CDR3 has 11 amino acids. Germline lookup yields CDR1 MNHEY and CDR2 SVGEGT. With 4 bases removed from V and 5 bases from J, the gap between germline ends came to 5 bases. CDR3 DNA: TGTGCCAGCAGTTCCCATGAGACCCAGTACTTC. Protein product: CASSSHETQYF.

The rearrangement links TRBV29-1 to TRBJ1-2; TRBD1 might be the D (6 bases). The CDR3 totals 15 residues. V was cut by 7 bases and J by 4 bases, with 22 bases left in between. Germline assignment: CDR1 SQVTM and CDR2 ANQGSEA. For the CDR3, the DNA is TGCAGCGCCGGCGGCTCGGGGGCAGGCCTCTATGGCTACACCTTC. Its protein is CSAGGSGAGLYGYTF. Complete variable domain (other parts from reference TRBV29-1 and TRBJ1-2): SAVISQKPSRDICQRGTSLTIQCQVDSQVTMMFWYRQQPGQSLTLIATANQGSEATYESGFVIDKFPISRPNLTFSTLTVSNMSPEDSSIYLCSAGGSGAGLYGYTFGSGTRLTVV.

Many counts were recorded for this clonotype. The chain combines TRBV20-1 with TRBJ2-7; 8 nucleotides agree with TRBD2. The V and J ends lost 5 bases and 7 bases, in that order; junction bases with no gene match: 10. The CDR3 contains 13 residues. Germline V gene data show CDR1 as DFQATT and CDR2 as SNEGSKA (reference sequence). The CDR3 nucleotides read TGCAGTGCTCCCCCGGGACTAGTGTCTGAGCAGTACTTC. Translating it yields CSAPPGLVSEQYF.

This rearrangement joins TRBV24-1 to TRBJ2-1, with TRBD1 matching over 10 bases. The CDR3 contains 15 residues. CDR1 is KGHDR and CDR2 is SFDVKD in the germline V gene. With 4 bases clipped from V and 5 bases from J, the junction kept 4 bases outside the gene matches. CDR3 DNA: TGTGCCACCAGTGACCCCGGGACAGGGGACAATGAGCAGTTCTTC. Translating it yields CATSDPGTGDNEQFF.

This clonotype has more than one count but fewer than ten. J is TRBJ2-1 and V is TRBV20-1; 7 bases fit TRBD2. The V segment lost 1 base and the J segment 4 bases; nucleotides outside the gene matches: 7. CDR1 is DFQATT and CDR2 is SNEGSKA in the germline V gene (reference sequence). This CDR3 region has 15 residues. CDR3 residues: CSARVGLVGYNEQFF. In DNA form, the CDR3 reads TGCAGTGCTAGAGTCGGACTAGTAGGATACAATGAGCAGTTCTTC.

This clonotype was observed a few times. The chain carries TRBV29-1 and TRBJ2-1, with 11 positions matching TRBD2. Germline V gene lookup returns CDR1 SQVTM and CDR2 ANQGSEA. The J segment lost 8 bases and the V segment lost 6 bases, leaving 12 bases of the junction unmatched. The CDR3 sequence is 15 residues long. CDR3 nucleotide sequence: TGCAGCGTGGAGGGACTAGCGGAGTCCCCCGATGAGCAGTTCTTC. Translating gives CSVEGLAESPDEQFF.

This clonotype was recorded at least ten times. This chain links TRBV7-3 with TRBJ2-3; the D call may be TRBD1 or TRBD2 (5 bases each). Germline V CDR1 and CDR2: SGHTA, FQGTGA. The CDR3 length is 14 residues. With 5 bases removed from V and 2 bases from J, the gap between germline ends came to 11 bases. This chain's CDR3 is CASSRRDPTDTQYF. The CDR3 region has the DNA TGTGCCAGCAGCCGAAGGGACCCCACAGATACGCAGTATTTT.

This clonotype came up many times. V usage is TRBV10-3 and J usage is TRBJ1-2; D unclear. V lost 2 bases to trimming and J lost 7 bases, with 5 bases between them. This CDR3 contains 11 residues. Looked up from germline, CDR1 is ENHRY and CDR2 is SYGVKD. Here the CDR3 reads CAISELGGYTF. The CDR3 DNA is TGTGCCATCAGTGAGCTGGGTGGCTACACCTTC.

This clonotype has ten or more counts. This chain uses TRBV4-2 with TRBJ2-5, with D perhaps TRBD2 (6 bases). CDR1 and CDR2 (germline): LGHNA, YNFKEQ. The V and J ends lost 1 base and 5 bases respectively, with 17 bases between them. This CDR3 region has 16 residues. CDR3 protein: CASSQANAGTGETQYF. CDR3 nucleotide sequence: TGTGCCAGCAGCCAAGCTAACGCGGGAACTGGGGAGACCCAGTACTTC.

A remark on this clonotype: Compared with germline, one end of the junction differs, possibly owing to a read error. The J gene is TRBJ1-2, the V gene TRBV6-5; 9 nucleotides match TRBD1. Germline CDR1 MNHEY, CDR2 SVGAGI. The CDR3 spans 14 residues. The CDR3 region has the DNA TGTGGCAGCAGTTCCCCGGGACAGGGAGATGGCTACACCTTC. Encoded protein: CGSSSPGQGDGYTF.

In its sample, this clonotype was seen many times. The gene calls are TRBV6-2 or TRBV6-3 and TRBJ2-1, with TRBD2 matching 12 bases. Germline V CDR1 and CDR2: MNHEY, SVGEGT. V shed 4 bases and J 3 bases; nucleotides not matched to a gene: 10. CDR3 size: 18 residues. The CDR3 here is CASSFQTSGSPNYNEQFF. Written as DNA, the CDR3 is TGTGCCAGCAGTTTCCAGACTAGCGGGAGTCCCAACTACAATGAGCAGTTCTTC.

This clonotype was seen at least ten times. This sequence joins TRBV9 and TRBJ2-1; D perhaps matches TRBD1 (6 bases). Per the germline V gene, CDR1 is SGDLS and CDR2 is YYNGEE. The V end lost 3 bases, the J end lost 3 bases, and 10 bases lay between the germline ends. CDR3 length: 14 amino acids. CDR3: CASSDRVSYNEQFF. Written as DNA, the CDR3 is TGTGCCAGCAGCGACAGGGTAAGCTACAATGAGCAGTTCTTC.

The table lists this clonotype with many counts. V is TRBV15 and J is TRBJ2-3, with D perhaps TRBD2 (6 bases). Per the germline V gene, CDR1 is LNHNV and CDR2 is YYDKDF (reference sequence). Trimming shortened V by 0 bases and J by 8 bases, and 24 bases separated the two germline ends. There are 18 residues in the CDR3. The CDR3 DNA reads TGTGCCACCAGCAGAGAGCCCCCTCGAGCGGGCGTCTCTAGTACGCAGTATTTT. It codes for CATSREPPRAGVSSTQYF.

The rearrangement links TRBV28 to TRBJ2-7; perhaps TRBD1 as D (6 bases). V dropped 3 bases and J dropped 7 bases, with 19 bases sitting between them. CDR1 MDHEN and CDR2 SYDVKM come from the germline V gene. The CDR3 extends over 15 amino acids. The chain's CDR3 is CASSFLGASYLEQYF. In DNA, the CDR3 is TGTGCCAGCAGTTTCTTGGGGGCTAGCTATTTAGAGCAGTACTTC.

This clonotype was observed a handful of times. The rearrangement uses TRBV20-1 and TRBJ2-1; D may match TRBD1 or TRBD2 (5 bases each). Trimming took off 2 bases at V and 7 bases at J, with 18 bases between the two ends. The CDR3 covers 15 residues. The germline gives CDR1 DFQATT, CDR2 SNEGSKA (reference sequence). The CDR3 loop reads CSARKTGRLENEQFF. The CDR3 region has the DNA TGCAGTGCTAGAAAAACGGGGCGACTTGAAAATGAGCAGTTCTTC.

This clonotype was seen a handful of times. The chain recombines TRBV5-1 with TRBJ2-6, with 16 bases that match TRBD2. Looked up from germline, CDR1 is SGHRS and CDR2 is YFSETQ. V lost 4 bases, J lost 2 bases, and 6 bases stayed unmatched. The CDR3 contains 19 residues. The CDR3, as DNA: TGCGCCAGCAGCCCGGGACTAGCGGGAGGGCACCCTGGGGCCAACGTCCTGACTTTC. It translates to CASSPGLAGGHPGANVLTF.

This clonotype was picked up many times. The chain is built from TRBV28 and TRBJ1-6, with D perhaps matching TRBD1 (6 bases). The CDR3 is 13 amino acids. V lost 8 bases, J lost 7 bases, and 12 bases lay in between. Looked up from germline, CDR1 is MDHEN and CDR2 is SYDVKM. This CDR3 is CASGGGINSPLHF. CDR3 in DNA: TGTGCCAGCGGGGGCGGAATAAATTCACCCCTCCACTTT.